Shown below are 9 T cell receptor beta chains from a single sample sequenced in a study of breast tumors, draining lymph nodes, adjacent tissues. TCRdb redid the calling of the multiplex PCR reads with MiXCR, one entry per CDR3 protein. The data show approximately 120,000 distinct CDR3 sequences, 21% seen once. Axillary draining lymph nodes of breast cancer patients supplied the node samples. Sequences were obtained from axillary lymph node tissue. These receptors were obtained from a female donor with breast cancer. Some clones in this sample may be carry-over from other donors' samples.

At least ten counts were recorded for this clonotype. This chain joins TRBV24-1 and TRBJ2-1; D may match TRBD1 or TRBD2 (6 bases each). V dropped 2 bases and J dropped 10 bases, with 11 bases sitting between them. Germline-derived CDR1 and CDR2 are KGHDR and SFDVKD. The CDR3 has 13 amino acids. CDR3 protein: CATSDSIGGEQFF. In DNA, the CDR3 is TGTGCCACCAGTGATTCAATCGGGGGCGAGCAGTTCTTC.

A word on this clonotype: This may be a read error, as it is one base from a much larger clone. The rearrangement joins TRBV12-3 or TRBV12-4 to TRBJ2-3; 9 nucleotides align to TRBD1. The junction had 3 bases not matched to a gene; V was cut back by 6 bases and J by 2 bases. This CDR3 comprises 14 residues. The CDR3 spells CASRYRGPTDTQYF. The CDR3 DNA reads as TGTGCCAGCAGGTACAGGGGGCCCACAGATACGCAGTATTTT.

This clonotype was seen many times. This chain joins TRBV3-1 and TRBJ2-3; the D gene is possibly TRBD2 (5 bases). CDR1 and CDR2 (germline): LGHDT, YNNKEL (reference sequence). CDR3 size: 17 residues. V shed 4 bases and J shed 2 bases, with 19 bases lying between them. As DNA, the CDR3 is TGTGCCAGCAGCCCCCAATGGGGTAGCGAGACCACAGATACGCAGTATTTT. Protein product: CASSPQWGSETTDTQYF.

V is TRBV28 and J is TRBJ2-1; 8 bases line up with TRBD2. Germline CDR1 reads MDHEN; CDR2 reads SYDVKM. V lost 2 bases to trimming and J lost 8 bases; unmatched junction nucleotides: 8. The CDR3 is 15 amino acids. CDR3 bases: TGTGCCAGCAGTTTAACGGCGGGAGGTTTAGATGAGCAGTTCTTC. Translation: CASSLTAGGLDEQFF.

Details on this clonotype: Relative to the germline gene, one junction end is altered; a read error may explain this. The gene calls are TRBV4-1 and TRBJ2-1, with D uncertain. The CDR3 totals 14 residues. Germline V lookup: CDR1 MGHRA, CDR2 YSYEKL. CDR3 in DNA: TGCGCCAGCAGCCAGGTCGAAGGGTACAATGAGCAGCTCTTC. It translates to CASSQVEGYNEQLF.

At least ten counts were recorded for this clonotype. The rearrangement links TRBV5-6 to TRBJ2-2, with TRBD2 matching over 7 bases. The CDR3 spans 14 residues. The germline CDR1 and CDR2 sequences are SGHDT and YYEEEE. The J segment lost 6 bases and the V segment lost 0 bases, leaving 2 bases of the junction unmatched. The CDR3 sequence: CASSLGLAAGELFF. In DNA form, the CDR3 reads TGTGCCAGCAGCTTGGGACTAGCCGCCGGGGAGCTGTTTTTT.

This clonotype showed up many times. The chain combines TRBV20-1 with TRBJ2-3, with 7 nucleotides matching TRBD2. The CDR3 consists of 15 residues. The germline V gene has CDR1 DFQATT and CDR2 SNEGSKA (reference sequence). Trimming at V came to 3 bases and at J to 4 bases, leaving 10 bases not matched to a gene. CDR3 sequence: CSASAPGLRSDTQYF. The CDR3, as DNA: TGCAGTGCTAGCGCACCGGGACTACGCTCAGATACGCAGTATTTT.

This clonotype was counted many times. The chain combines TRBV10-3 with TRBJ1-5; weak D call: TRBD1 (5 bases). V dropped 4 bases and J dropped 2 bases, with 18 bases sitting between them. The germline V gene has CDR1 ENHRY and CDR2 SYGVKD. This CDR3 is built from 17 residues. Written as DNA, the CDR3 is TGTGCCATCAGTGGAGGTATTGGGCAGGGCGGCAATCAGCCCCAGCATTTT. It is translated as CAISGGIGQGGNQPQHF.

This clonotype was counted ten times or more. V is TRBV7-9 and J is TRBJ2-1; D is unresolved. The V end lost 2 bases, the J end lost 4 bases, and 12 bases lay between the germline ends. The germline CDR1 and CDR2 sequences are SEHNR and FQNEAQ (reference sequence). The CDR3 has 15 amino acids. The DNA of the CDR3 is TGTGCCAGCAGCTTAAACCTCGGCCTTTACAATGAGCAGTTCTTC. This encodes CASSLNLGLYNEQFF.